This TCR beta chain was identified during a study of glioma-infiltrating T cells. This clonotype was seen a few times. What it binds is unknown. J was trimmed by 8 bases and V by 4 bases; bases with no gene match: 5. This CDR3 has 14 amino acids. Germline assignment: CDR1 MNHEY and CDR2 SVGEGT. Using RNA template, CDR3s of TCR alpha and beta were amplified with iRepertoire arm-PCR. For one-step reverse transcription and amplification, roughly 95-450 ng of tissue mRNA or PBMC total RNA was used. TCRdb processed the multiplex PCR reads anew with MiXCR; each CDR3 protein has one entry. In the table there are about 140,000 distinct CDR3 sequences, about two fifths of which are singletons. Notes on the study in general: Only very few CDR3 sequences appeared in both tissue and blood. Above-expected tissue-blood divergence occurred in all gliomas, most in low-grade ones.

This clonotype originated in a human donor with low-grade glioma or glioblastoma, undergoing nonglioma brain surgery, or in good health (not recorded which). The sequenced sample was glioma tissue, nonneoplastic brain tissue, or PBMCs (not recorded which). The rearrangement uses TRBV6-2 or TRBV6-3 and TRBJ2-1, with 10 bases aligning to TRBD2. The CDR3 is CASSLSGGADEQFF. DNA for the CDR3: TGTGCCAGCAGTTTAAGCGGGGGGGCTGATGAGCAGTTCTTC.